One and the same sample provided the 11 T cell receptor beta chains below, sequenced in a study of post-analysis software for immune sequencing data. No antigen has been assigned to these receptors. TCR beta libraries were prepared from cDNA with unique molecular identifiers. TCRdb ran MiXCR on the PCR reads and lists one entry per CDR3 protein. The sample includes 750,000 to 950,000 distinct CDR3 sequences, around 50% seen only once; the top ten take roughly 4.4%. Study-wide results and caveats: About 5 TRBV segments were significantly more frequent in patients than in controls. TRBV5-6, TRBV5-1 and TRBV20-1 were among these segments.

Sequencing used blood. Every receptor here comes from a girl aged 5 to 17 with multiple sclerosis.

The chain couples TRBV29-1 to TRBJ2-1, with a possible D match to TRBD2 (6 bases). Germline-derived CDR1 and CDR2 are SQVTM and ANQGSEA. V lost 1 base, J lost 6 bases, and 7 bases lay in between. The CDR3 consists of 12 residues. CDR3 amino acids: CSVEGRANEQFF. The CDR3 DNA sequence: TGCAGCGTTGAAGGGAGGGCCAATGAGCAGTTCTTC.

The chain combines TRBV18 with TRBJ2-3; 14 nucleotides line up with TRBD2. V shed 1 base and J 5 bases; nucleotides not matched to a gene: 8. Germline V lookup: CDR1 KGHSH, CDR2 LQKENI. The length of the CDR3 is 18 residues. The CDR3 loop reads CASSPRTRGTSGRDTQYF. Here the CDR3 DNA reads TGTGCCAGCTCACCACGGACTCGGGGGACTAGCGGGAGAGATACGCAGTATTTT.

At least ten counts were recorded for this clonotype. This chain uses TRBV7-2 with TRBJ1-2; a weak D match, TRBD1 (6 bases). Germline CDR1 reads SGHTA; CDR2 reads FQGNSA. V was cut by 0 bases and J by 2 bases, with 7 bases left in between. The CDR3 length is 14 residues. CDR3 amino acids: CASSLAGQNYGYTF. CDR3 sequence (DNA): TGTGCCAGCAGCTTAGCCGGACAGAACTATGGCTACACCTTC.

The rearrangement joins TRBV29-1 to TRBJ2-4; 11 bases line up with TRBD1. The CDR3 consists of 14 residues. Trimming at V came to 6 bases and at J to 5 bases, leaving 6 bases not matched to a gene. CDR1 is SQVTM and CDR2 is ANQGSEA in the germline V gene. CDR3 residues: CSVVDRGPENIQYF. The CDR3, as DNA: TGCAGCGTGGTGGACAGGGGGCCAGAAAACATTCAGTACTTC.

The genes are TRBV28 and TRBJ2-7, with TRBD2 as a possible D gene (6 bases). Germline-derived CDR1 and CDR2 are MDHEN and SYDVKM. CDR3 length: 15 amino acids. V dropped 5 bases and J dropped 5 bases, with 19 bases sitting between them. CDR3 protein: CASSIPGTRRDEQYF. The CDR3 nucleotides read TGTGCCAGCAGTATCCCCGGGACTCGCCGGGACGAGCAGTACTTC.

This clonotype was seen at least ten times. The rearrangement joins TRBV5-1 to TRBJ2-3; TRBD2 is a possible D gene (6 bases). The germline V gene has CDR1 SGHRS and CDR2 YFSETQ. This CDR3 spans 16 amino acids. Trimming pared 0 bases from V and 2 bases from J, leaving 13 bases between. CDR3 in DNA: TGCGCCAGCAGCTTGGTAACTAGCCAATCCACAGATACGCAGTATTTT. Encoded protein: CASSLVTSQSTDTQYF.

The chain joins TRBV29-1 to TRBJ2-1; D perhaps matches TRBD2 (5 bases). Germline V lookup: CDR1 SQVTM, CDR2 ANQGSEA. V was trimmed by 2 bases and J by 0 bases, leaving 17 bases between them. This CDR3 is built from 17 residues. CDR3 nucleotides: TGCAGCGTTGAACTGGTCGGGTGGGAGAGCTCCTACAATGAGCAGTTCTTC. It yields the protein CSVELVGWESSYNEQFF.

This chain uses TRBV12-3 or TRBV12-4 with TRBJ1-2; D not certain. This CDR3 contains 12 residues. Trimming cost V 1 base and J 7 bases, with 7 bases left between them. The CDR3 region has the DNA TGTGCCAGCAGTTTAGGCCCAGCTGGCTACACCTTC. Translating gives CASSLGPAGYTF.

This clonotype was detected a few times. The chain uses TRBV21-1 and TRBJ2-7. TRBV21-1 constitutes a pseudogene. CDR3 length: 16 amino acids. CDR3 coding DNA: TGTGCCAGCAGCAAAGAGGAACCCTTCCAGTCCTACGAGCAGTACTTC. Amino acids: CASSKEEPFQSYEQYF.

The rearrangement uses TRBV9 and TRBJ2-5, with D unclear. The CDR3 runs to 15 residues. Trimming shortened V by 3 bases and J by 0 bases, and 12 bases separated the two germline ends. Germline lookup yields CDR1 SGDLS and CDR2 YYNGEE. The CDR3 is CASSGPTTYQETQYF. The CDR3, as DNA: TGTGCCAGCAGCGGCCCGACAACGTACCAAGAGACCCAGTACTTC.

The sample holds one count of this clonotype. The V call is TRBV6-6, the J call TRBJ2-6; D gene uncertain. The germline gives CDR1 MNHNY, CDR2 SVGAGI (reference sequence). The CDR3 covers 13 residues. V lost 8 bases and J 0 bases, leaving 5 bases between the germline ends. CDR3 region: CASLNSGANVLTF. DNA for the CDR3: TGTGCCAGCCTGAACTCTGGGGCCAACGTCCTGACTTTC.